These 27 T cell receptor beta chains came from one sample sequenced in a study of T cell changes during pregnancy in multiple sclerosis. Repertoires were generated with immunoSEQ multiplex PCR, while TCRdb's copy carries only in-frame clones and drops some. The data hold about 100,000 clones, with almost 95% observed a single time. Specimen: peripheral blood, collected in the first trimester of pregnancy. The source of these receptors is a female donor with multiple sclerosis, enrolled in a pregnancy study.

V and J are TRBV9 and TRBJ2-1; tentatively, D is TRBD2 (5 bases). CDR3 size: 14 residues. Germline V gene lookup returns CDR1 SGDLS and CDR2 YYNGEE. Trimming pared 0 bases from V and 9 bases from J, leaving 13 bases between. Written as DNA, the CDR3 is TGTGCCAGCAGCGTAGGGTCCCGGGGTGGTGAGCAGTTCTTC. This encodes CASSVGSRGGEQFF. Drawing the rest from reference TRBV9 and TRBJ2-1, the complete variable domain is DSGVTQTPKHLITATGQRVTLRCSPRSGDLSVYWYQQSLDQGLQFLIQYYNGEERAKGNILERFSAQQFPDLHSELNLSSLELGDSALYFCASSVGSRGGEQFFGPGTRLTVL.

This rearrangement joins TRBV5-4 to TRBJ1-1; no reliable D call. The V and J ends lost 1 base and 8 bases respectively, with 18 bases between them. Per the germline V gene, CDR1 is SGHNT and CDR2 is YYREEE (reference sequence). This CDR3 is built from 15 residues. The CDR3 protein is CASSLQGGSLSEAFF. Written as DNA, the CDR3 is TGTGCCAGCAGCTTGCAAGGAGGAAGTTTGTCGGAAGCTTTCTTT.

V and J are TRBV28 and TRBJ2-7, with D possibly TRBD2 on 6 matching bases. Germline V gives CDR1 MDHEN, CDR2 SYDVKM. The CDR3 loop spans 15 amino acids. V was pared by 4 bases and J by 0 bases, with 13 bases between. The CDR3 DNA reads TGTGCCAGCAGTTCGGTGGGCGGGGCCTCCTACGAGCAGTACTTC. Residues: CASSSVGGASYEQYF.

This clone was counted once. At one end, the junction sequence differs from germline, possibly due to a read error. The chain employs TRBV5-6 and TRBJ2-1, with 7 bases fitting TRBD2. Germline V CDR1 and CDR2: SGHDT, YYEEEE. The CDR3 extends over 13 amino acids. CDR3 protein: CASTLGGRNEQFF. The CDR3 DNA sequence: TGTGCCAGCACCTTGGGAGGGAGGAATGAGCAGTTCTTC.

The chain links TRBV5-8 to TRBJ2-5; 7 bases are a match to TRBD1. This CDR3 has 14 residues. The J segment lost 5 bases and the V segment lost 6 bases, leaving 10 bases of the junction unmatched. Germline CDR1 and CDR2: SGHTS and YDEGEE. The chain's CDR3 is CASKKGAVRETQYF. CDR3 bases: TGTGCCAGCAAAAAGGGGGCGGTGAGGGAGACCCAGTACTTC.

This sequence joins TRBV5-4 and TRBJ1-3; D perhaps matches TRBD1 (5 bases). The CDR3 has 17 residues. The V gene's germline CDR1 is SGHNT and CDR2 YYREEE (reference sequence). V was cut by 0 bases and J by 1 base, with 14 bases left in between. The CDR3 spells CASSLGSGHSSGNTIYF. The CDR3 nucleotides read TGTGCCAGCAGCTTGGGGTCAGGGCATTCATCTGGAAACACCATATATTTT.

The chain links TRBV9 to TRBJ2-5, with D possibly being TRBD2 (5 bases). The V end was cut by 0 bases, the J end by 1 base, with 10 bases between. The CDR3 sequence is 15 residues long. From germline, CDR1 is SGDLS and CDR2 YYNGEE. DNA of the CDR3: TGTGCCAGCAGCGTAGGGGGAGCGAGCCAAGAGACCCAGTACTTC. The encoded protein is CASSVGGASQETQYF. Using reference TRBV9 and TRBJ2-5 for the parts outside the CDR3, the full variable domain is DSGVTQTPKHLITATGQRVTLRCSPRSGDLSVYWYQQSLDQGLQFLIQYYNGEERAKGNILERFSAQQFPDLHSELNLSSLELGDSALYFCASSVGGASQETQYFGPGTRLLVL.

V and J are TRBV5-1 and TRBJ2-3, with a possible D match to TRBD2 (6 bases). Germline assignment: CDR1 SGHRS and CDR2 YFSETQ. The V end was cut by 0 bases, the J end by 0 bases, with 11 bases between. The CDR3 is 16 amino acids. The CDR3 DNA reads as TGCGCCAGCAGCTTGGATGCGGGGCTAAGCACAGATACGCAGTATTTT. Protein sequence: CASSLDAGLSTDTQYF.

This clone was seen more than once but under ten times. The chain combines TRBV10-2 with TRBJ2-7; D is possibly TRBD1 (5 bases). V was shortened by 6 bases and J by 5 bases, with 8 bases between the two germline ends. Germline CDR1 is WSHSY and CDR2 is SAAADI. This CDR3 region has 11 residues. CDR3 protein: CASRLGDEQYF. DNA of the CDR3: TGCGCCAGCAGGTTAGGGGACGAGCAGTACTTC.

The V call is TRBV28, the J call TRBJ1-3; D might be TRBD1 (6 bases). There are 15 residues in the CDR3. The germline V gene has CDR1 MDHEN and CDR2 SYDVKM. The V and J ends lost 2 bases and 0 bases respectively, with 8 bases between them. The CDR3 loop reads CASSLGGDSGNTIYF. The CDR3 nucleotides are TGTGCCAGCAGTTTAGGGGGCGACTCTGGAAACACCATATATTTT. The full variable domain, its missing parts supplied by reference TRBV28 and TRBJ1-3, is DVKVTQSSRYLVKRTGEKVFLECVQDMDHENMFWYRQDPGLGLRLIYFSYDVKMKEKGDIPEGYSVSREKKERFSLILESASTNQTSMYLCASSLGGDSGNTIYFGEGSWLTVV.

The chain has TRBV7-9 and TRBJ2-7, with TRBD1 identical over 7 bases. This CDR3 region has 17 residues. The germline V gene encodes CDR1 SEHNR and CDR2 FQNEAQ (reference sequence). The trim removed 5 bases at V and 3 bases at J, leaving 16 bases unmatched. CDR3 amino acids: CASSTYPLTGKSYEQYF. The DNA of the CDR3 is TGTGCCAGCAGCACCTACCCCTTGACAGGGAAAAGCTACGAGCAGTACTTC.

J is TRBJ2-7 and V is TRBV29-1; 7 positions match TRBD1. CDR3 length: 12 amino acids. The germline CDR1 and CDR2 sequences are SQVTM and ANQGSEA. V was pared by 6 bases and J by 2 bases, with 4 bases of the junction left unmatched. The CDR3 region is CSVRQGPYEQYF. As DNA, the CDR3 is TGCAGCGTGCGACAGGGTCCCTACGAGCAGTACTTC.

The chain links TRBV23-1 to TRBJ1-1, with 8 positions matching TRBD1. TRBV23-1 counts as an open reading frame of uncertain function. This CDR3 contains 18 residues. With V trimmed by 3 bases and J by 1 base, 13 bases remained unmatched. CDR3 protein: CASSHATGQGGPNTEAFF. The CDR3 nucleotides are TGCGCCAGCAGTCACGCCACCGGACAGGGCGGACCGAACACTGAAGCTTTCTTT.

The chain joins TRBV18 to TRBJ2-3, with 8 bases fitting TRBD1. With V trimmed by 1 base and J by 4 bases, 10 bases remained unmatched. This CDR3 is built from 17 residues. Germline lookup yields CDR1 KGHSH and CDR2 LQKENI. In DNA form, the CDR3 reads TGTGCCAGCTCACCACTTCTGGTCAGGGGGCGCGCAGATACGCAGTATTTT. Amino acids: CASSPLLVRGRADTQYF.

This rearrangement joins TRBV19 to TRBJ1-1; 7 nucleotides line up with TRBD1. CDR1 LNHDA and CDR2 SQIVND come from the germline V gene (reference sequence). The CDR3 covers 14 residues. Trimming at V came to 0 bases and at J to 8 bases, leaving 6 bases not matched to a gene. CDR3 sequence reads: CASSIDPNRGEAFF. CDR3 nucleotides: TGTGCCAGTAGTATAGATCCGAACAGGGGCGAAGCTTTCTTT.

CDR3 amino acids: CASTPGGRRGQPQHF. CDR3 DNA sequence: TGTGCCAGCACCCCGGGTGGGCGGAGGGGTCAGCCCCAGCATTTT. V usage is TRBV28 and J usage is TRBJ1-5; possible D gene TRBD1, 5 bases. The CDR3 extends over 15 amino acids. The V gene's germline CDR1 is MDHEN and CDR2 SYDVKM. Trimming stripped 7 bases from V and 6 bases from J, with 19 bases between.

This chain connects TRBV27 to TRBJ1-5, with D perhaps matching TRBD1 (6 bases). The V gene's germline CDR1 is MNHEY and CDR2 SMNVEV (reference sequence). V lost 6 bases and J 6 bases, leaving 18 bases between the germline ends. The CDR3 extends over 15 amino acids. CDR3: CASRGGMGGGQPQHF. For the CDR3, the DNA is TGTGCCAGCAGGGGAGGCATGGGAGGGGGTCAGCCCCAGCATTTT.

The V and J genes are TRBV2 and TRBJ1-4; 7 bases are shared with TRBD1. CDR1 SNHLY and CDR2 FYNNEI come from the germline V gene. Unmatched junction bases numbered 7, after V lost 7 bases and J lost 5 bases. The CDR3 totals 14 residues. The CDR3 coding sequence is TGTGCCAGCAACGAGGGACAGTCAAATGAAAAACTGTTTTTT. Its protein product is CASNEGQSNEKLFF. Drawing the rest from reference TRBV2 and TRBJ1-4, the complete variable domain is EPEVTQTPSHQVTQMGQEVILRCVPISNHLYFYWYRQILGQKVEFLVSFYNNEISEKSEIFDDQFSVERPDGSNFTLKIRSTKLEDSAMYFCASNEGQSNEKLFFGSGTQLSVL.

CDR3 bases: TGTGCCAGCAGCCACCCGGACACAAGGCCCCAGCCGATCTACGAGCAGTACTTC. This sequence encodes CASSHPDTRPQPIYEQYF. This chain connects TRBV11-3 to TRBJ2-7; possibly TRBD1 for D (5 bases). The germline V gene encodes CDR1 SGHNT and CDR2 YENEEA. CDR3 length: 18 residues. V gave up 5 bases and J gave up 3 bases, with 26 bases separating them.

This chain joins TRBV5-4 and TRBJ2-1; D gene uncertain. V lost 2 bases to trimming and J lost 8 bases, with 11 bases between them. Germline V lookup: CDR1 SGHNT, CDR2 YYREEE (reference sequence). CDR3 length: 13 residues. CDR3 loop: CASSFLVSDEQFF. The CDR3 region has the DNA TGTGCCAGCAGCTTCCTAGTTTCCGATGAGCAGTTCTTC. The whole variable domain, remainder taken from reference TRBV5-4 and TRBJ2-1, is ETGVTQSPTHLIKTRGQQVTLRCSSQSGHNTVSWYQQALGQGPQFIFQYYREEENGRGNFPPRFSGLQFPNYSSELNVNALELDDSALYLCASSFLVSDEQFFGPGTRLTVL.

The chain is built from TRBV5-6 and TRBJ2-1, with D possibly matching TRBD2 (5 bases). Trimming pared 2 bases from V and 6 bases from J, leaving 18 bases between. Germline V gene sequence: CDR1 SGHDT, CDR2 YYEEEE. The CDR3 is 16 residues long. The CDR3: CASSFRGGLGRNEQFF. In DNA form, the CDR3 reads TGTGCCAGCAGCTTCCGTGGCGGGTTAGGTCGCAATGAGCAGTTCTTC.

The genes are TRBV10-2 and TRBJ2-5, with TRBD1 matching 7 bases. The length of the CDR3 is 13 residues. V was clipped by 3 bases and J by 6 bases; unmatched bases: 4. Germline V gives CDR1 WSHSY, CDR2 SAAADI. The CDR3: CASSESGGKTQYF. The CDR3 DNA reads TGCGCCAGCAGTGAATCAGGGGGAAAGACCCAGTACTTC.

The V gene is TRBV27, the J gene TRBJ1-4; no definite D call. Trimming pared 8 bases from V and 0 bases from J, leaving 13 bases between. Germline CDR1 reads MNHEY; CDR2 reads SMNVEV (reference sequence). There are 15 residues in the CDR3. The CDR3 bases are TGTGCCAGCCGTATGAGCATTGCAACTAATGAAAAACTGTTTTTT. It translates to CASRMSIATNEKLFF.

Points on this clone: An end of the junction differs from the germline gene, which may be a read error. V and J are TRBV5-4 and TRBJ2-1; D is perhaps TRBD2 (5 bases). Per germline, CDR1 SGHNT and CDR2 YYREEE (reference sequence). The CDR3 has 13 amino acids. CDR3 amino acids: CASSQPDGNAQFF. The CDR3 nucleotides are TGTGCCAGCAGCCAACCGGACGGGAATGCGCAGTTCTTC.

The CDR3: CASNEFRDSEDIQYF. CDR3 nucleotide sequence: TGTGCCAGCAATGAGTTTCGGGACTCTGAAGACATTCAGTACTTC. The rearrangement uses TRBV2 and TRBJ2-4; the D gene is possibly TRBD2 (6 bases). The CDR3 contains 15 residues. Trimming stripped 7 bases from V and 8 bases from J, with 21 bases between. From germline, CDR1 is SNHLY and CDR2 FYNNEI.

V and J are TRBV7-9 and TRBJ2-3; D perhaps matches TRBD2 (7 bases). V was shortened by 7 bases and J by 5 bases, with 19 bases between the two germline ends. Germline V gene sequence: CDR1 SEHNR, CDR2 FQNEAQ (reference sequence). This CDR3 is built from 15 residues. The CDR3 DNA is TGTGCCAGCACGAGGTCCCGGGGAGGGGGAGATACGCAGTATTTT. It codes for CASTRSRGGGDTQYF. The variable domain in full, with the rest retrieved from reference TRBV7-9 and TRBJ2-3, is DTGVSQNPRHKITKRGQNVTFRCDPISEHNRLYWYRQTLGQGPEFLTYFQNEAQLEKSRLLSDRFSAERPKGSFSTLEIQRTEQGDSAMYLCASTRSRGGGDTQYFGPGTRLTVL.

The V gene is TRBV11-3, the J gene TRBJ1-1; weak D call: TRBD1 (6 bases). CDR1 SGHNT and CDR2 YENEEA come from the germline V gene. CDR3 size: 13 residues. V gave up 5 bases and J gave up 1 base, with 8 bases separating them. Here the CDR3 DNA reads TGTGCCAGCAGCCAGGACAGGAACACTGAAGCTTTCTTT. As protein: CASSQDRNTEAFF. Full variable domain (rest looked up from reference TRBV11-3 and TRBJ1-1): EAGVVQSPRYKIIEKKQPVAFWCNPISGHNTLYWYLQNLGQGPELLIRYENEEAVDDSQLPKDRFSAERLKGVDSTLKIQPAELGDSAVYLCASSQDRNTEAFFGQGTRLTVV.